The 2 T cell receptor beta chains listed next were all sequenced from one sample in a study of cytomegalovirus exposure and HLA in healthy donors. PCR amplification relied on 60 Vbeta primers (plus 13 Jbeta primers). The table came from immunoSEQ multiplex PCR; TCRdb's copy has only in-frame clones and leaves some out. The table records some 130,000 clones, around 79% of them present only once. The sample consisted of PBMCs. Every receptor here comes from a woman in her 40s in good health and CMV-seronegative.

This chain joins TRBV4-2 and TRBJ2-7, with 10 bases matching TRBD1. The CDR3 covers 16 residues. Germline V gene data show CDR1 as LGHNA and CDR2 as YNFKEQ. V trimming: 0 bases; J trimming: 3 bases; junction bases outside the gene matches: 5. The CDR3, as DNA: TGTGCCAGCAGCCAAGATCAGGGGACAGGGGTCTACGAGCAGTACTTC. It translates to CASSQDQGTGVYEQYF.

This chain uses TRBV11-3 with TRBJ2-1; D ambiguous. Germline lookup yields CDR1 SGHNT and CDR2 YENEEA. The CDR3 is 12 amino acids. The V and J ends lost 2 bases and 7 bases respectively, with 6 bases between them. The CDR3 sequence is CASSLTRNEQFF. CDR3 nucleotides: TGTGCCAGCAGCTTAACGCGAAATGAGCAGTTCTTC.